This T cell receptor (beta chain) was recovered during a study of cytomegalovirus exposure and HLA in healthy donors. Study-wide context: A preliminary data release comprised roughly 85 million unique TCRs obtained from HLA-typed donors. Notes on the study in general: It was reportedly the case that the classifier diagnosed cytomegalovirus status with high specificity and sensitivity. Using a false discovery rate of 0.05, a later analysis showed that around 16,000 TCR beta sequences were associated with HLA alleles.

Germline V gives CDR1 SGHTA, CDR2 FQGNSA. This CDR3 comprises 14 residues. V lost 5 bases to trimming and J lost 4 bases; unmatched junction nucleotides: 7. A remark on this clone: The antigen is undetermined.

The PCR was carried out with 60 Vbeta primers and 13 Jbeta primers. Produced via immunoSEQ multiplex PCR; TCRdb's table is partial and in-frame only. The data show around 150,000 clones, about 68% seen once. Sequencing was carried out using PBMCs. The receptor's source is a man aged 18 to 29 in good health and CMV-seronegative. V is TRBV7-2 and J is TRBJ1-2; TRBD1 matches at 7 bases. CDR3 residues: CASSRGTAAYGYTF. In DNA form, the CDR3 reads TGTGCCAGCAGCCGAGGGACAGCCGCCTATGGCTACACCTTC.